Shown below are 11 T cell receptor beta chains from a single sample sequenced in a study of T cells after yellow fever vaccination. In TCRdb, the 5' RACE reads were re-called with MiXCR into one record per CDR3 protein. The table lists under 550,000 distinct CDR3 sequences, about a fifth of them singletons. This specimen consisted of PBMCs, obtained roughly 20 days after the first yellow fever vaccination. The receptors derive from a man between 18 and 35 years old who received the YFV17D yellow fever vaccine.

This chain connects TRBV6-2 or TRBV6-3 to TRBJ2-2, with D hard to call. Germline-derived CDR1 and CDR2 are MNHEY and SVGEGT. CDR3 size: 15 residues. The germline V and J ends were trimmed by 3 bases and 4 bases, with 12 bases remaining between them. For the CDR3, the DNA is TGTGCCAGCAGTTATCACTACGTGGGCACCGGGGAGCTGTTTTTT. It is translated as CASSYHYVGTGELFF.

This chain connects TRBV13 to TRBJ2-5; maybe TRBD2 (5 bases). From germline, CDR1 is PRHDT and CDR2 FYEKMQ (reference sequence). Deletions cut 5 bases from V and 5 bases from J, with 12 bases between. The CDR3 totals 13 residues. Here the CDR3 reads CASSPDSGETQYF. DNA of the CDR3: TGTGCCAGCAGCCCGGACTCCGGGGAGACCCAGTACTTC.

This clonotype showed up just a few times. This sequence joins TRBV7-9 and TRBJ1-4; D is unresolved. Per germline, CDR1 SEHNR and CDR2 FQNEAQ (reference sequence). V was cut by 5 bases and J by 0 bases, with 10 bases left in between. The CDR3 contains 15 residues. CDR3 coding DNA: TGTGCCAGCAGCGCCGCGGGAACAACTAATGAAAAACTGTTTTTT. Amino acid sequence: CASSAAGTTNEKLFF.

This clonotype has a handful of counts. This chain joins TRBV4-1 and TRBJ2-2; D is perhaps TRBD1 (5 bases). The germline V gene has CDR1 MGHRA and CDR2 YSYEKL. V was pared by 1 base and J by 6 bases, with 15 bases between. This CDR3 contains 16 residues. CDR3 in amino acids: CASSQVEGVRSGELFF. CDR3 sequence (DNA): TGCGCCAGCAGCCAAGTTGAAGGGGTCAGATCCGGGGAGCTGTTTTTT.

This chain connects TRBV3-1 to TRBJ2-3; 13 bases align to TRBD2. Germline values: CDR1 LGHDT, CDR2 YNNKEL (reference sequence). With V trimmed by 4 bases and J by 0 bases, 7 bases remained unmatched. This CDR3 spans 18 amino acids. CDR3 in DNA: TGTGCCAGCAGCCCCGGGACTAGCGGGACTTCTAGCACAGATACGCAGTATTTT. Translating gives CASSPGTSGTSSTDTQYF.

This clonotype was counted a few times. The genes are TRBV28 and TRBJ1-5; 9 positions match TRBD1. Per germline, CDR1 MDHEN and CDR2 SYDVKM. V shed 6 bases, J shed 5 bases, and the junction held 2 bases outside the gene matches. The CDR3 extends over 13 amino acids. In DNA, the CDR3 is TGTGCCAGCAGACAGGGGGCAGATCAGCCCCAGCATTTT. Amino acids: CASRQGADQPQHF.

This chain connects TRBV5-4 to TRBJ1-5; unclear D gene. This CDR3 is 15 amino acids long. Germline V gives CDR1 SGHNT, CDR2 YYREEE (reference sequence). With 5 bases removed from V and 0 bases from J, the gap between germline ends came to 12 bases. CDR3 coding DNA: TGTGCCAGCAGTATGGGAGGTTATAGCAATCAGCCCCAGCATTTT. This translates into CASSMGGYSNQPQHF. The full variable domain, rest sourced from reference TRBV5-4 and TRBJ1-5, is ETGVTQSPTHLIKTRGQQVTLRCSSQSGHNTVSWYQQALGQGPQFIFQYYREEENGRGNFPPRFSGLQFPNYSSELNVNALELDDSALYLCASSMGGYSNQPQHFGDGTRLSIL.

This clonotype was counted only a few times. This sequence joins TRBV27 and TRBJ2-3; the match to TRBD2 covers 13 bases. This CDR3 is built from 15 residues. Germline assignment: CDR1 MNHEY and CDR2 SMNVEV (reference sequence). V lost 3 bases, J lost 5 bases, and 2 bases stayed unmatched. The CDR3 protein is CASSLTSGGKDTQYF. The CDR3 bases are TGTGCCAGCAGTTTGACTAGCGGGGGGAAAGATACGCAGTATTTT.

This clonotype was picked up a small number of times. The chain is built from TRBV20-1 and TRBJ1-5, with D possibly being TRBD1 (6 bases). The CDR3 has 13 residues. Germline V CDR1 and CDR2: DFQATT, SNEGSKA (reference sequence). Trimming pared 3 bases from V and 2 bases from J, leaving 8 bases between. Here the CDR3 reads CSASSGGNQPQHF. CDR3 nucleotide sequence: TGCAGTGCTAGTTCAGGGGGCAATCAGCCCCAGCATTTT.

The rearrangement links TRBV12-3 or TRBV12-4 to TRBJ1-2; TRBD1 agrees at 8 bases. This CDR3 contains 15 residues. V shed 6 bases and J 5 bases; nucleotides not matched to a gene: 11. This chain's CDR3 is CASSRRRQGKYGYTF. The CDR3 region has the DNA TGTGCCAGCAGCCGCCGACGACAGGGGAAATATGGCTACACCTTC.

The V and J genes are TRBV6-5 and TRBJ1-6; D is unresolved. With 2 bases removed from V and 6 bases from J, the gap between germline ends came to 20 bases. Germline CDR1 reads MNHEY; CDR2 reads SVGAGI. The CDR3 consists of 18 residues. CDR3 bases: TGTGCCAGCAGTTACGAGCCGGGCCCCAGTGAGGGTAATTCACCCCTCCACTTT. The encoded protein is CASSYEPGPSEGNSPLHF.